A selection of T cell receptor beta chains follows, all from one sample in a study of tumor and adjacent non-tumor tissue in lung cancer. MiXCR, run by TCRdb on the multiplex PCR reads, gives a single entry per CDR3 protein. There are around 70,000 distinct CDR3 sequences in the sample; approximately 63% occur only once, and around 20% lies in the top ten. The sample consisted of lung tumor tissue. All receptors come from a man in his fifties with non-small cell lung cancer. Both conserved end residues are part of each CDR3. Fields, in order: clone size, D gene, V gene, J gene, CDR3 DNA, CDR3 protein. D genes are given only for firm matches. Only some rows state a clone size, as once, few, many or a class for expanded clones.

many,-,TRBV6-5,TRBJ1-2,TGTGCCAGCATTAGGTACTATGGCTACACCTTC,CASIRYYGYTF
-,TRBD2,TRBV7-9,TRBJ2-7,TGTGCCAGCAGCTTACGGACTAGCGGGCGTACTTGGGAGCAGTACTTC,CASSLRTSGRTWEQYF
-,-,TRBV11-2,TRBJ1-3,TGTGCCAGCAGCTCTGGGCATGATCTGAACACCATATATTTT,CASSSGHDLNTIYF
many,-,TRBV28,TRBJ2-1,TGTGCCAGCAGTTCGTACGGGACTGATAACAATGAGCAGTTCTTC,CASSSYGTDNNEQFF
-,TRBD1,TRBV5-1,TRBJ2-7,TGCGCCATCAGCTTGGGACATCGTGACAGGGTCTCCGAGCAGTACTTC,CAISLGHRDRVSEQYF
many,-,TRBV6-6,TRBJ1-6,TGTGCCAGCAGTCCACAGGGAGGCAATTCACCCCTCCACTTT,CASSPQGGNSPLHF
many,-,TRBV2,TRBJ2-7,TGTGCCAGCAGTGCCCCGGACCCTGGATCCTACGAGCAGTACTTC,CASSAPDPGSYEQYF
-,TRBD1,TRBV30,TRBJ1-2,TGTGCCTGGAGTGTGACAGGGAATGGCTACACCTTC,CAWSVTGNGYTF
-,TRBD2,TRBV20-1,TRBJ2-5,TGCAGTGCTAGCGGGAGGGCCCTCTGGGAGACACAGTACTTC,CSASGRALWETQYF
many,TRBD2,TRBV10-2,TRBJ2-2,TGCGCCAGCAAAGCGGGAGTGGGGGCCGGGGAGCTGTTTTTT,CASKAGVGAGELFF
-,-,TRBV28,TRBJ1-1,TGTGCCAGCACTGAAAGAAGGGGGTGGATTGAAGCTTTCTTT,CASTERRGWIEAFF
many,TRBD2,TRBV29-1,TRBJ2-3,TGCAGCGTTGCGGGACTAGCGGGAACTCTTGCAGATACGCAGTATTTT,CSVAGLAGTLADTQYF
many,-,TRBV5-5,TRBJ1-1,TGTGCCAGCAGCCCCAGGGGCAGGGATTTCGGCACTGAAGCTTTCTTT,CASSPRGRDFGTEAFF
few,TRBD1,TRBV7-9,TRBJ2-5,TGTGCCAGCAGCTTACCGTCGGGACAGGGGGAGGTGACCCAGTACTTC,CASSLPSGQGEVTQYF
-,-,TRBV5-4,TRBJ2-7,TGTGCCAGCGGCCCGGGCCCCACCTTAGAGCAGTACTTC,CASGPGPTLEQYF
-,TRBD1,TRBV5-6,TRBJ1-6,TGTGCCAGCAGCCCGAGGGACAGGGTCGGTATAACTTATTCACCCCTCCACTTT,CASSPRDRVGITYSPLHF
-,-,TRBV6-6,TRBJ2-7,TGTGCCAGCCGTCTACAGGGACGAAGATACGAGCAGTACTTC,CASRLQGRRYEQYF
many,TRBD1,TRBV6-5,TRBJ2-7,TGTGCCAGCAGTTTCGCTCCGGACAGGGTATACGAGCAGTACTTC,CASSFAPDRVYEQYF
-,-,TRBV21-1,TRBJ2-2,TGTGCCAGCAGCACCAACGGGACAGGCCAACCGAACACCGGGGAGCTGTTTTTT,CASSTNGTGQPNTGELFF
-,-,TRBV12-3/TRBV12-4,TRBJ2-5,TGTGCCAGGCGGGGCAGGGCGTCTATTGTCGAGGAGACTAAGTACTTC,CARRGRASIVEETKYF
-,-,TRBV11-3,TRBJ2-1,TGTCCAGGCAGCTTAGAACGGTCTGGGTTTGTCTTC,CPGSLERSGFVF
-,-,TRBV6-1,TRBJ1-5,TGTGCCAGCAGGGTAGATGGTAATCAGCCCCAGCATTTT,CASRVDGNQPQHF
-,TRBD2,TRBV11-3,TRBJ2-3,TGTGCTAGCAGCCCAGGGACTAACGGGTTTGCAGATACGCATTATTTT,CASSPGTNGFADTHYF
-,TRBD1,TRBV12-3/TRBV12-4,TRBJ2-7,TGTGTCAGCAGCCCCTCAGGGGGAAGTAGGTACGAGCAGTACTTC,CVSSPSGGSRYEQYF
-,-,TRBV10-2,TRBJ2-7,TGCGCCAGCAGTGATGAGCAGGGTTGGTACGAGCAGTACTTC,CASSDEQGWYEQYF
-,TRBD1,TRBV20-1,TRBJ2-3,TGCAGTGTTGGACGGCGACAGGGGGGCACAGATACGCAGTATTTT,CSVGRRQGGTDTQYF
many,-,TRBV12-3/TRBV12-4,TRBJ2-5,TGTGCCAGCAGTCATGGGACTCAAGAGACCCAGTACTTC,CASSHGTQETQYF
many,-,TRBV5-6,TRBJ2-3,TGTGCCAGCAGCGTGGGTGGGACACGGGGAGATACGCAGTATTTT,CASSVGGTRGDTQYF
many,-,TRBV14,TRBJ1-1,TGTGCCAGCAGTCTTTCGTGGGAAACTGAAGCTTTCTTT,CASSLSWETEAFF
few,-,TRBV20-1,TRBJ1-2,TGCAGTGCTCGAGGGGGTAACTATGGCTACACCTTC,CSARGGNYGYTF